These 22 T cell receptor beta chains share one sample of origin, sequenced in a study of cytomegalovirus exposure and HLA in healthy donors. 60 Vbeta and 13 Jbeta primers were used in PCR. The protocol was immunoSEQ multiplex PCR, while the TCRdb copy is restricted to in-frame clones and leaves out a portion. Of 130,000 or so clones listed, around three fifths are singletons. Source material: PBMCs. Source of these receptors: a woman between 40 and 55 years old in good health and CMV-seronegative.

The chain uses TRBV9 and TRBJ2-5, with TRBD2 matching 9 bases. The J segment lost 5 bases and the V segment lost 4 bases, leaving 12 bases of the junction unmatched. The length of the CDR3 is 16 residues. Looked up from germline, CDR1 is SGDLS and CDR2 is YYNGEE. The CDR3 reads CASSPRGGGRTETQYF. Here the CDR3 DNA reads TGTGCCAGCAGCCCCCGCGGGGGGGGACGAACGGAGACCCAGTACTTC.

The J gene is TRBJ1-1, the V gene TRBV7-8; 8 bases are a match to TRBD1. Germline V gene data show CDR1 as SGHVS and CDR2 as FQNEAQ. The CDR3 is made up of 15 amino acids. V was pared by 8 bases and J by 3 bases, with 11 bases of the junction left unmatched. The CDR3 DNA is TGTGCCAGCGCCTCACCGGACAGGGAGGACACTGAAGCTTTCTTT. It is translated as CASASPDREDTEAFF.

This chain joins TRBV2 and TRBJ1-5; no definite D call. The germline V and J ends were trimmed by 4 bases and 6 bases, with 10 bases remaining between them. Germline V CDR1 and CDR2: SNHLY, FYNNEI. The CDR3 loop spans 13 amino acids. The CDR3 loop reads CASSAREGQPQHF. The DNA of the CDR3 is TGTGCCAGCAGTGCAAGGGAGGGTCAGCCCCAGCATTTT.

The rearrangement uses TRBV19 and TRBJ1-1, with D unclear. The V gene's germline CDR1 is LNHDA and CDR2 SQIVND (reference sequence). The ends were cut back, 5 bases at V and 0 bases at J, with 10 bases in the middle. The CDR3 covers 14 residues. The CDR3 nucleotides are TGTGCCAGTAGTCCCCGGGGAGTGAACACTGAAGCTTTCTTT. Translation gives CASSPRGVNTEAFF.

This chain joins TRBV4-2 and TRBJ1-2, with a possible D match to TRBD1 (6 bases). CDR1 LGHNA and CDR2 YNFKEQ come from the germline V gene. Trimming pared 0 bases from V and 6 bases from J, leaving 11 bases between. The CDR3 covers 14 residues. Written as DNA, the CDR3 is TGTGCCAGCAGCCAAGATAGGGGGATTGATGGCTACACCTTC. It is translated as CASSQDRGIDGYTF.

This clone was counted a few times. The CDR3 sequence: CATSRVGRMNTEAFF. The CDR3 DNA reads TGTGCCACCAGCAGAGTAGGCAGGATGAACACTGAAGCTTTCTTT. The chain has TRBV15 and TRBJ1-1; D is undetermined. The germline V gene encodes CDR1 LNHNV and CDR2 YYDKDF (reference sequence). Between the trimmed V and J ends, which lost 1 base and 0 bases, there was a span of 9 bases. The CDR3 extends over 15 amino acids.

The chain has TRBV2 and TRBJ1-4, with 9 bases lining up with TRBD1. Looked up from germline, CDR1 is SNHLY and CDR2 is FYNNEI. V shed 6 bases, J shed 8 bases, and the junction held 7 bases outside the gene matches. The CDR3 extends over 14 amino acids. CDR3 in amino acids: CASSPGQGGEKLFF. The CDR3 coding sequence is TGTGCCAGCAGCCCGGGACAGGGTGGGGAAAAACTGTTTTTT.

This chain connects TRBV7-2 to TRBJ1-4; tentative D call: TRBD1 (6 bases). This CDR3 is 16 amino acids long. The germline V gene has CDR1 SGHTA and CDR2 FQGNSA. Trimming pared 5 bases from V and 2 bases from J, leaving 15 bases between. CDR3 region: CASSAHVGQTNEKLFF. In DNA, the CDR3 is TGTGCCAGCAGCGCGCACGTAGGACAGACTAATGAAAAACTGTTTTTT.

This clone showed up just once. V usage is TRBV23-1 and J usage is TRBJ2-4; TRBD1 agrees at 7 bases. TRBV23-1 belongs to the ORF category, with a function that is uncertain. V shed 7 bases, J shed 4 bases, and the junction held 4 bases outside the gene matches. The CDR3 loop spans 13 amino acids. The CDR3 nucleotides are TGCGCCAGCATTACAGGGGCTAAAAACATTCAGTACTTC. Its translation: CASITGAKNIQYF.

The chain couples TRBV6-1 to TRBJ1-5, with 8 bases lining up with TRBD1. There are 15 residues in the CDR3. Germline V gene sequence: CDR1 MNHNS, CDR2 SASEGT. V shed 0 bases, J shed 6 bases, and the junction held 4 bases outside the gene matches. The CDR3 region has the DNA TGTGCCAGCAGTGAAGCGGGAGGGACAGGTCAGCCCCAGCATTTT. It encodes CASSEAGGTGQPQHF.

The rearrangement uses TRBV6-1 and TRBJ2-7; TRBD2 matches at 14 bases. Germline V gene lookup returns CDR1 MNHNS and CDR2 SASEGT. V was clipped by 5 bases and J by 4 bases; unmatched bases: 4. This CDR3 region has 15 residues. CDR3 sequence: CASSRTSGGTYEQYF. The CDR3 DNA sequence: TGTGCCAGCAGTAGGACTAGCGGGGGGACGTACGAGCAGTACTTC.

This sequence joins TRBV30 and TRBJ2-7; TRBD1 might be the D (5 bases). CDR1 is GTSNPN, CDR2 SVGIG, per germline (reference sequence). V shed 5 bases and J shed 6 bases, with 11 bases lying between them. CDR3 length: 11 amino acids. CDR3 residues: CAWSEGAEQYF. In DNA form, the CDR3 reads TGTGCCTGGTCAGAAGGGGCCGAGCAGTACTTC.

V is TRBV11-2 and J is TRBJ2-7; a weak D match, TRBD2 (5 bases). With 5 bases removed from V and 6 bases from J, the gap between germline ends came to 14 bases. Germline CDR1 is SGHAT and CDR2 is FQNNGV. The CDR3 runs 13 residues. The CDR3 protein is CASSPGGWFEQYF. CDR3 DNA: TGTGCCAGCAGCCCGGGCGGGTGGTTCGAGCAGTACTTC.

The chain employs TRBV7-9 and TRBJ2-7; D call uncertain. Trimming took 5 bases from V and 3 from J, leaving 11 bases between them. Germline V gives CDR1 SEHNR, CDR2 FQNEAQ (reference sequence). The CDR3 consists of 13 residues. The CDR3 region has the DNA TGTGCCAGCAGCCCCCACGGTAACTACGAGCAGTACTTC. It specifies CASSPHGNYEQYF.

This clone was seen a handful of times. The chain employs TRBV5-4 and TRBJ2-1; TRBD2 might be the D (7 bases). The CDR3 runs to 16 residues. Trimming removed 0 bases from V and 5 bases from J, with 15 bases in between. The germline CDR1 and CDR2 sequences are SGHNT and YYREEE (reference sequence). The CDR3 sequence: CASSLARGGVDNEQFF. In DNA form, the CDR3 reads TGTGCCAGCAGCTTGGCTAGGGGGGGCGTGGACAATGAGCAGTTCTTC. Drawing the rest from reference TRBV5-4 and TRBJ2-1, the complete variable domain is ETGVTQSPTHLIKTRGQQVTLRCSSQSGHNTVSWYQQALGQGPQFIFQYYREEENGRGNFPPRFSGLQFPNYSSELNVNALELDDSALYLCASSLARGGVDNEQFFGPGTRLTVL.

This clone was seen more than once but under ten times. This chain uses TRBV28 with TRBJ1-1, with D possibly TRBD1 on 6 matching bases. V was trimmed by 6 bases and J by 11 bases, leaving 13 bases between them. The CDR3 has 11 residues. Germline loops: CDR1 MDHEN, CDR2 SYDVKM. The CDR3 DNA is TGTGCCAGCAGCGATCCAGGGGAGGCTTTCTTT. It yields the protein CASSDPGEAFF.

In nucleotides, the CDR3 is TGTGCCTGGAGTCAAGCAGGAAACATTCAGTACTTC. Its protein is CAWSQAGNIQYF. This chain uses TRBV30 with TRBJ2-4, with D hard to call. V lost 2 bases and J lost 6, with 8 bases in between. Germline V lookup: CDR1 GTSNPN, CDR2 SVGIG (reference sequence). This CDR3 is 12 amino acids long.

V and J are TRBV11-2 and TRBJ2-1; 12 nucleotides agree with TRBD2. Per the germline V gene, CDR1 is SGHAT and CDR2 is FQNNGV. With 1 base clipped from V and 9 bases from J, the junction kept 7 bases outside the gene matches. The CDR3 has 16 residues. CDR3 sequence (DNA): TGTGCCAGCAGCTTAGGGCTAGCGGGGGGGCAGGGTGAGCAGTTCTTC. Translated: CASSLGLAGGQGEQFF.

This clone was seen a handful of times. The chain links TRBV1 to TRBJ1-5; TRBD1 was called by the table and not checked on the DNA. TRBV1 is an annotated pseudogene. The CDR3 consists of 15 residues. The CDR3 nucleotides are TGCACCAGCAGCCAAGAGAAGGCAGGGTATCAGCCCCAGCATTTT. Protein sequence: CTSSQEKAGYQPQHF.

V is TRBV28 and J is TRBJ2-7, with D hard to call. CDR1 and CDR2 (germline): MDHEN, SYDVKM. The CDR3 totals 12 residues. The V end lost 9 bases, the J end lost 0 bases, and 9 bases lay between the germline ends. CDR3 bases: TGTGCCAGTTCCGGTAACTCCTACGAGCAGTACTTC. Its protein is CASSGNSYEQYF.

The V gene is TRBV7-2, the J gene TRBJ2-1, with D possibly being TRBD1 (6 bases). Trimming took off 5 bases at V and 6 bases at J, with 23 bases between the two ends. Germline values: CDR1 SGHTA, CDR2 FQGNSA. This CDR3 spans 17 amino acids. The chain's CDR3 is CASSPRSGHQPFNEQFF. CDR3 in DNA: TGTGCCAGCAGCCCACGCTCGGGACATCAACCCTTCAATGAGCAGTTCTTC.

The chain carries TRBV27 and TRBJ2-6; D unresolved. There are 18 residues in the CDR3. Germline lookup yields CDR1 MNHEY and CDR2 SMNVEV (reference sequence). V lost 2 bases and J 0 bases, leaving 14 bases between the germline ends. CDR3 in amino acids: CASSLVGLSGSGANVLTF. In nucleotides, the CDR3 is TGTGCCAGCAGTTTAGTGGGCTTAAGTGGCTCTGGGGCCAACGTCCTGACTTTC.